These T cell receptor beta chains were read from a single sample in a study of T cells in Graves' hyperthyroidism and ophthalmopathy. TCRdb ran MiXCR on the multiplex PCR reads and lists one entry per CDR3 protein. The table shows roughly 380,000 distinct CDR3 sequences, with around 13% occurring only once. Material for sequencing was blood. All receptors come from a woman in her sixties or seventies with Graves' hyperthyroidism. Both conserved end residues are part of each CDR3. A D gene is named only where the DNA matches it firmly. The size entry is marked missing in some rows and otherwise reads once, few, many or a size class.

TRBV2,TRBJ1-5,.,TRBD1,TGTGCCAGCACAGGGGGCTTTGACAATCAGCCCCAGCATTTT,CASTGGFDNQPQHF
TRBV20-1,TRBJ1-1,many,.,TGCAGTGCTCCCCCCCTGACAGTGAACACTGAAGCTTTCTTT,CSAPPLTVNTEAFF
TRBV4-1,TRBJ1-5,many,TRBD1,TGCGCCAGCAGCCAAGGACAGGGGAGCAATCAGCCCCAGCATTTT,CASSQGQGSNQPQHF
TRBV27,TRBJ2-2,.,TRBD1,TGTGCCAGCAGTTTGAGGGGGCGTTACACCGGGGAGCTGTTTTTT,CASSLRGRYTGELFF
TRBV29-1,TRBJ2-2,few,.,TGCAGCGTTGAAGATCTCGGGGCGCACACCGGGGAGCTGTTTTTT,CSVEDLGAHTGELFF
TRBV27,TRBJ2-1,many,.,TGTGCCAGCAGTTTATACCCCAACAATGAGCAGTTCTTC,CASSLYPNNEQFF
TRBV7-9,TRBJ1-1,many,.,TGTGCCAGCAGCCCCACAGAGTCTGAAGCTTTCTTT,CASSPTESEAFF
TRBV28,TRBJ2-1,many,.,TGTGCCAGCAGTTCCCTCTCTGGGAGGGGGCCGGGCCAATACAATGAGCAGTTCTTC,CASSSLSGRGPGQYNEQFF
TRBV2,TRBJ2-7,many,TRBD1,TGTGCCAGCAGTGGGGACAGGGGGTCCCAGCAGTACTTC,CASSGDRGSQQYF
TRBV24-1,TRBJ2-3,.,.,TGTGCCACCAGTGGATCCACGGGAAAGGCAGATACGCAGTATTTT,CATSGSTGKADTQYF
TRBV5-1,TRBJ2-3,many,TRBD2,TGCGCCAGCAGCACGGGACTAGCGGGTATCAGGAATACGCAGTATTTT,CASSTGLAGIRNTQYF
TRBV28,TRBJ2-7,.,.,TGTGCCAGCGGTAGTAGAGGGGGACTCTACGGGCAGTACTTC,CASGSRGGLYGQYF
TRBV6-1,TRBJ1-2,many,.,TGTGCCAGCAGCCCGACTTGGAGGTTGGACTATGGCTACACCTTC,CASSPTWRLDYGYTF
TRBV20-1,TRBJ2-1,many,TRBD2,TGCAGTGCGCGGACTAGCGGGAGGAGGAATGAGCAGTTCTTC,CSARTSGRRNEQFF
TRBV20-1,TRBJ2-7,many,.,TGCAGTGCTAGAGATCAGTACACCGCCTACGAGCAGTACTTC,CSARDQYTAYEQYF
TRBV11-2,TRBJ2-7,many,.,TGTGCCAGCAGGGACCACCACTACGAGCAGTACTTC,CASRDHHYEQYF
TRBV6-5,TRBJ2-2,once,TRBD1,TGTGCCAGCAGTTACTCTTCGACAGGGTCCCACACCGGGGAGCTGTTTTTT,CASSYSSTGSHTGELFF
TRBV7-3,TRBJ2-5,many,.,TGTGCCAGCAGCTTCGGCAGGGGAGAGACCCAGTACTTC,CASSFGRGETQYF
TRBV12-3/TRBV12-4,TRBJ1-5,many,TRBD1,TGTGCCAGCAGTTTGTTGTTGGGACAGGGGCACAATCAGCCCCAGCATTTT,CASSLLLGQGHNQPQHF
TRBV28,TRBJ1-4,many,.,TGTGCCAGCGCCCGGGGGGGGCTTGGTGAAAAACTGTTTTTT,CASARGGLGEKLFF
TRBV20-1,TRBJ2-2,few,.,TGCAGTGCTAGAGATAGGACAGCGAACACCGGGGAGCTGTTTTTT,CSARDRTANTGELFF
TRBV7-8,TRBJ2-3,many,TRBD2,TGTGCCAGCAGCCCAGGACTAGCGGACGACACAGATACGCAGTATTTT,CASSPGLADDTDTQYF
TRBV19,TRBJ2-1,few,TRBD2,TGTGCCAGTAGTAAGTGGGAGGGCCTTAGTTACAATGAGCAGTTCTTC,CASSKWEGLSYNEQFF
TRBV19,TRBJ1-2,few,TRBD1,TGTGCCAGTAGGTCGGACAGGGGTTATGGCTACACCTTC,CASRSDRGYGYTF
TRBV5-4,TRBJ1-1,.,.,TGTGCCAGCAGCTTGGGGGGCGGGAACATGAACACTGAAGCTTTCTTT,CASSLGGGNMNTEAFF
TRBV24-1,TRBJ2-2,many,.,TGTGCCACCAGTGATTTGCACCACGGGACCGGGGAGCTGTTTTTT,CATSDLHHGTGELFF
TRBV12-3/TRBV12-4,TRBJ1-5,many,.,TGTGCCAGCAGCTTAGGACCGCGCAATCAGCCCCAGCATTTT,CASSLGPRNQPQHF
TRBV24-1,TRBJ2-6,few,.,TGTGCCACCGCCCTCAACAACGTCCTGACTTTC,CATALNNVLTF
TRBV24-1,TRBJ2-3,few,.,TGTGCCACCAGTGATTTAAGAGGGGCAGATGCGCAGTATTTT,CATSDLRGADAQYF
TRBV11-2,TRBJ1-1,many,.,TGTGCCAGCAGCGGAACCATGAACACTGAAGCTTTCTTT,CASSGTMNTEAFF
TRBV6-1,TRBJ2-1,many,TRBD2,TGTGCCACGGAACTAGCGGGAGGTCGGAATGAGCAGTTCTTC,CATELAGGRNEQFF
TRBV20-1,TRBJ2-2,.,.,TGCAGTGCTAGAGGCGTCGCAGTCTCGAACACCGGGGAGCTGTTTTTT,CSARGVAVSNTGELFF
TRBV18,TRBJ1-4,few,.,TGTGCCAGCTCTTGGTTTGGAAATGAAAAACTGTTTTTT,CASSWFGNEKLFF
TRBV30,TRBJ2-1,.,.,TGTGCCTGGAAGACGTATTCCAATGAGCAGTTCTTC,CAWKTYSNEQFF
TRBV30,TRBJ1-5,many,.,TGTGCCTGGAGTTTTGCGAGCAATCAGCCCCAGCATTTT,CAWSFASNQPQHF
TRBV11-2,TRBJ2-2,many,.,TGTGCCACCAGTGGGCTATCGGAGCTGTTTTTT,CATSGLSELFF
TRBV19,TRBJ2-1,few,TRBD2,TGTGCCAGTAGTCCCATCGAGGGACTAGCGGGAGGTTACAATGAGCAGTTCTTC,CASSPIEGLAGGYNEQFF
TRBV10-3,TRBJ2-1,many,.,TGTGCCATCAGAAGCGGGCCGGACAATGAGCAGTTCTTC,CAIRSGPDNEQFF
TRBV9,TRBJ2-5,.,TRBD2,TGTGCCGGCAGCGTAGGACTAGCGGGAGGTAATAGCCAAGAGACCCAGTACTTC,CAGSVGLAGGNSQETQYF
TRBV9,TRBJ2-7,many,.,TGTGCCAGCAGCTTAAGACAGGGAGGCTCCTACGAGCAGTACTTC,CASSLRQGGSYEQYF
TRBV5-8,TRBJ2-4,.,.,TGTGCCAGCAGAGAAGATGTGGGGGCACCCCTTAACATTCAGTACTTC,CASREDVGAPLNIQYF
TRBV2,TRBJ1-2,many,.,TGTGCCAGCAGAACACCCGGGGGGCAGATTTCTTACTATGGCTACACCTTC,CASRTPGGQISYYGYTF
TRBV18,TRBJ2-4,few,.,TGTGCCAGCTCACCACCGATTAGACTAGCCAAAAACATTCAGTACTTC,CASSPPIRLAKNIQYF
TRBV7-9,TRBJ2-5,many,.,TGTGCCAGCAGCTTAGCTCGACGGGGAGAGACCCAGTACTTC,CASSLARRGETQYF
TRBV25-1,TRBJ2-3,many,TRBD2,TGTGCCACCGAGGGGCTAGCGGACCGCACAGATACGCAGTATTTT,CATEGLADRTDTQYF
TRBV6-6,TRBJ2-3,few,.,TGTGCCAGCAGTTACGGGGGCAGGGGCGCGGATACGCAGTATTTT,CASSYGGRGADTQYF
TRBV28,TRBJ2-7,many,TRBD2,TGTGCCAGCAGCCTAGCGGGAGTCTACGAGCAGTACTTC,CASSLAGVYEQYF
TRBV2,TRBJ2-7,many,TRBD1,TGTGCCAGCGATAGACAGGGGGCGCGGCGGTGGCAGTACTTC,CASDRQGARRWQYF
TRBV29-1,TRBJ2-7,.,TRBD1,TGCAGCGTTGGACAGGGGGGCTACGAGCAGTACTTC,CSVGQGGYEQYF
TRBV7-9,TRBJ2-5,many,.,TGTGCCAGCAGCCCATGGGCCCCTTACCAAGAGACCCAGTACTTC,CASSPWAPYQETQYF
TRBV5-4,TRBJ2-7,few,TRBD2,TGTGCCAGCAGCCACGGGCCGGGACTAGCTGCTCTCGAGCAGTACTTC,CASSHGPGLAALEQYF
TRBV12-3/TRBV12-4,TRBJ1-1,many,.,TGTGCCAGCAGAGCCCCCGGAGGGGGAACGGGGACTGAAGCTTTCTTT,CASRAPGGGTGTEAFF